This passage covers 11 T cell receptor beta chains from one sample sequenced in a study of blood T cell repertoires in COVID-19. The table came from immunoSEQ multiplex PCR; TCRdb's copy has only in-frame clones and leaves some out. The data hold 150,000 to 200,000 clones, with 80% to 90% observed a single time. Input material: peripheral blood. These receptor sequences come from an older woman with COVID-19, enrolled during active disease.

V gene TRBV18 combines with J gene TRBJ1-4, with D uncertain. This CDR3 has 13 amino acids. Germline CDR1 and CDR2: KGHSH and LQKENI. V was trimmed by 6 bases and J by 3 bases, leaving 8 bases between them. This chain's CDR3 is CASSRGSNEKLFF. In nucleotides, the CDR3 is TGTGCCAGCTCGCGGGGATCTAATGAAAAACTGTTTTTT. The full variable domain, its missing parts supplied by reference TRBV18 and TRBJ1-4, is NAGVMQNPRHLVRRRGQEARLRCSPMKGHSHVYWYRQLPEEGLKFMVYLQKENIIDESGMPKERFSAEFPKEGPSILRIQQVVRGDSAAYFCASSRGSNEKLFFGSGTQLSVL.

This clone has only a few counts. The chain has TRBV11-2 and TRBJ1-1, with TRBD1 as a possible D gene (5 bases). The CDR3 runs to 13 residues. The germline V and J ends were trimmed by 10 bases and 5 bases, with 17 bases remaining between them. Germline loops: CDR1 SGHAT, CDR2 FQNNGV. CDR3 sequence (DNA): TGTGCCACCTCATACGGCAGGGATACTGAAGCTTTCTTT. Protein product: CATSYGRDTEAFF.

The chain joins TRBV6-5 to TRBJ2-1; 11 positions match TRBD2. The CDR3 loop spans 13 amino acids. The V and J ends lost 7 bases and 8 bases, in that order; junction bases with no gene match: 4. Germline-derived CDR1 and CDR2 are MNHEY and SVGAGI. The chain's CDR3 is CASNSGGAYEQFF. The CDR3, as DNA: TGTGCCAGCAATAGCGGGGGGGCCTATGAGCAGTTCTTC.

This clone has a single count. The chain couples TRBV3-1 (or the pseudogene TRBV3-2) to TRBJ1-1; D gene ambiguous. The CDR3 extends over 14 amino acids. V was clipped by 1 base and J by 2 bases, with 8 bases between them. Germline V gene data show CDR1 as LGHDT and CDR2 as YNNKEL (reference sequence). The CDR3: CASSQATVNTEAFF. CDR3 coding DNA: TGTGCCAGCAGCCAAGCAACAGTTAACACTGAAGCTTTCTTT.

This chain joins TRBV9 and TRBJ1-6, with D perhaps TRBD1 (6 bases). V was clipped by 3 bases and J by 6 bases, with 16 bases between them. From germline, CDR1 is SGDLS and CDR2 YYNGEE. This CDR3 contains 16 residues. The CDR3 DNA sequence: TGTGCCAGCAGCGGCGCCGGGGGAGGGGGTAATTCACCCCTCCACTTT. It specifies CASSGAGGGGNSPLHF. Drawing the rest from reference TRBV9 and TRBJ1-6, the complete variable domain is DSGVTQTPKHLITATGQRVTLRCSPRSGDLSVYWYQQSLDQGLQFLIQYYNGEERAKGNILERFSAQQFPDLHSELNLSSLELGDSALYFCASSGAGGGGNSPLHFGNGTRLTVT.

The V gene is TRBV6-6, the J gene TRBJ2-5; maybe TRBD1 (5 bases). V dropped 2 bases and J dropped 5 bases, with 9 bases sitting between them. CDR1 is MNHNY, CDR2 SVGAGI, per germline (reference sequence). The CDR3 extends over 13 amino acids. CDR3 residues: CASSYRRQETQYF. The CDR3 region has the DNA TGTGCCAGCAGTTACCGTAGACAGGAGACCCAGTACTTC.

This clone was recorded only once. CDR3 nucleotides: TGTGCCAGTAGAAAAAGCGACAGGGCAAGAGACTATGGCTACACCTTC. Amino acids: CASRKSDRARDYGYTF. The rearrangement joins TRBV19 to TRBJ1-2; 7 nucleotides agree with TRBD1. J was trimmed by 3 bases and V by 6 bases; bases with no gene match: 13. Per the germline V gene, CDR1 is LNHDA and CDR2 is SQIVND (reference sequence). The CDR3 is made up of 16 amino acids.

This chain's CDR3 is CSARTAYEQYF. CDR3 nucleotides: TGCAGTGCTAGGACAGCTTACGAGCAGTACTTC. The gene calls are TRBV20-1 and TRBJ2-7; perhaps TRBD1 as D (5 bases). CDR1 is DFQATT, CDR2 SNEGSKA, per germline (reference sequence). The length of the CDR3 is 11 residues. V was pared by 3 bases and J by 4 bases, with 7 bases between.

This clone was observed a single time. This sequence joins TRBV6-6 and TRBJ2-3; maybe TRBD1 (6 bases). V lost 5 bases, J lost 2 bases, and 20 bases lay in between. CDR3 length equals 17 residues. CDR1 and CDR2 from the germline V gene are MNHNY and SVGAGI (reference sequence). The DNA of the CDR3 is TGTGCCAGCAGTCAAAAAAAGAAAGGGACACCCACAGATACGCAGTATTTT. It encodes CASSQKKKGTPTDTQYF.

The chain carries TRBV18 and TRBJ1-3; D is undetermined. The V gene lost 3 bases and the J gene lost 0 bases, with 9 bases spanning the gap. The CDR3 extends over 15 amino acids. CDR1 KGHSH and CDR2 LQKENI come from the germline V gene. CDR3 in amino acids: CASSPGGDSGNTIYF. The CDR3 DNA reads as TGTGCCAGCTCACCGGGAGGAGACTCTGGAAACACCATATATTTT. Complete variable domain (other parts from reference TRBV18 and TRBJ1-3): NAGVMQNPRHLVRRRGQEARLRCSPMKGHSHVYWYRQLPEEGLKFMVYLQKENIIDESGMPKERFSAEFPKEGPSILRIQQVVRGDSAAYFCASSPGGDSGNTIYFGEGSWLTVV.

The chain joins TRBV3-1 (or the pseudogene TRBV3-2) to TRBJ1-2, with D maybe TRBD1 (6 bases). Germline-derived CDR1 and CDR2 are LGHDT and YNNKEL (reference sequence). The CDR3 totals 15 residues. V lost 5 bases and J 4 bases, leaving 17 bases between the germline ends. This CDR3 is CASSLLTAGAYGYTF. In DNA, the CDR3 is TGTGCCAGCAGCTTACTGACCGCAGGGGCCTATGGCTACACCTTC.